This T cell receptor (beta chain) was identified in a study of blood T cell repertoires in COVID-19 (dated by TCRdb to 2020 to 2021). For context, the study as a whole: The collaborator samples originated in the United States, Italy and Spain and spanned the acute and convalescent phases of COVID-19. Subjects who had been exposed to COVID-19, were actively infected with it, or had recovered from it provided the deeply sampled blood TCRbeta repertoires that made up the dataset. The prospective study material was composed of cDNA or gDNA derived from T cells, B-cell-depleted T cells, or PBMCs. Where available, HLA class I and class II types were obtained from metadata supplied by the sample provider rather than from assay-based typing. A de-identified subject ID, COVID-19 status, age in years and sex were almost always included in the sample metadata. The repertoires were made available in a free public database intended to serve as a resource for research on the immune response to SARS-CoV-2. Samples were obtained from the ongoing ImmuneRACE study (first 160 participants) and from some 1,200 subjects provided by 6 global collaborators.

The CDR3 holds 18 amino acids from the cysteine to the phenylalanine. Solely the CDR3 DNA is kept, with 54 bases framed from the first base. The germline V end is reduced by 1 base and the J end by 2 bases; junction bases left unmatched: 9. The CDR1 and CDR2 encoded by the germline V gene are MGHRA and YSYEKL. Regarding this clone: The specificity of this receptor is unknown. No base-level quality is on record; no much larger clone is a single base apart.

Overall results and qualifications from the work: How much clinical and demographic metadata was included differed by source and by participant, and the metadata was provided uncurated.

TCRbeta CDR3 regions were amplified from genomic DNA by means of the immunoSEQ Assay, a bias-controlled multiplex PCR. On the study's bioinformatics: Within the assay, amplification of reference gene primers was used to estimate how many nucleated cells each sample contained. To quantify the absolute abundance of each unique TCRbeta CDR3 rearrangement, sequence reads were collapsed and filtered. For each sample, productive Simpson clonality was calculated as the square root of Simpson's diversity index over productive rearrangements. Entries here come from immuneACCESS through TCRdb and include only in-frame sequences with V and J called. Some clones fail to appear in such tables; in the studies checked, an unresolved V gene covers under half of the shortfall, and the cause of the remainder is unknown. V and J calls plus clone size are reproduced from that table; the DNA served to infer D and trimming. The sample table lists about 57,000 clones, approximately 79% of them with a count of one. The biggest ten clones account for around 30% of the sample.

Collaborating institutions collected whole blood in K2EDTA tubes following their own protocols. Collaborator samples were shipped for TCRbeta analysis as frozen whole blood, isolated PBMCs, or DNA extracted from either sample type. This sequence uses TRBV4-1 and TRBJ2-3, and TRBD1 aligns with 10 junction nucleotides. The clonotype comes from a human donor in a cohort sampled during active COVID-19. The sequenced sample was peripheral blood. Here is the DNA: TGCGCCAGCAGCCAAGTGGATGTGGGGACAGGGGCCACAGATACGCAGTATTTT. The resulting protein is CASSQVDVGTGATDTQYF.